This TCR beta chain emerged from a study of graft-versus-host responses after intestinal transplantation. Study-wide background: Among the recipients, all got anti-thymocyte globulin induction and then tacrolimus and steroids for two to four years.

The method was immunoSEQ multiplex PCR; TCRdb's version includes in-frame clones alone and lacks a portion of them. The sample lists about 54,000 clones, roughly 89% occurring once. This CDR3 has 14 residues. Between the trimmed V and J ends, which lost 5 bases and 10 bases, there was a span of 15 bases. Germline loops: CDR1 SEHNR, CDR2 FQNEAQ (reference sequence). V usage is TRBV7-9 and J usage is TRBJ1-6; TRBD1 might be the D (6 bases). This clonotype was obtained from a human patient who received an intestinal transplant, so some T cells may come from the graft donor. The sample here was PBMCs, taken about 93 weeks after intestinal transplant. The CDR3 here is CASSPPGQPSPLHF. CDR3 DNA: TGTGCCAGCAGCCCCCCGGGACAACCCTCACCCCTCCACTTT.